A selection of T cell receptor beta chains follows, all from one sample in a study of blood T cell repertoires in COVID-19. Sequencing was performed with immunoSEQ multiplex PCR; in TCRdb, only in-frame clones are kept and a portion is missing. This sample has 300,000 to 350,000 clones; roughly 89% occur once, and the top ten carry 8.5% to 10%. The sample consisted of PBMCs or T cells enriched from blood (not recorded which). The receptors were sampled from a woman under 30 who had recovered from COVID-19. Both conserved end residues are part of each CDR3. The D gene is left open where the match is weak. Not all rows give a size; the values are once, few, many and, for expanded clones, a class.

TRBV3-1/TRBV3-2,.,.,TRBJ2-1,CASSHIGGRAEQFF,TGTGCCAGCAGCCACATAGGAGGGCGTGCTGAGCAGTTCTTC
TRBV6-2/TRBV6-3,TRBD1,.,TRBJ2-7,CASSPGTGLFYEQYF,TGTGCCAGCAGCCCCGGGACAGGGCTTTTCTACGAGCAGTACTTC
TRBV5-1,TRBD1,.,TRBJ1-4,CASTNRGLPNEKLFF,TGCGCCAGCACTAACAGGGGGCTGCCTAATGAAAAACTGTTTTTT
TRBV28,TRBD1,.,TRBJ2-3,CASKRQGYDTQYF,TGTGCCAGCAAGCGACAGGGTTACGATACGCAGTATTTT
TRBV5-1,.,.,TRBJ2-2,CASSLSPRLNTGELFF,TGCGCCAGCAGCCTCAGTCCCCGCTTAAACACCGGGGAGCTGTTTTTT
TRBV18,.,.,TRBJ2-2,CASSPFRNTGELFF,TGTGCCAGCTCCCCGTTTCGGAACACCGGGGAGCTGTTTTTT
TRBV4-3,TRBD1,.,TRBJ1-1,CASSQDWRTGLEAFF,TGCGCCAGCAGCCAAGATTGGCGGACAGGACTTGAAGCTTTCTTT
TRBV3-1/TRBV3-2,.,.,TRBJ2-7,CASSQAGRLGEQYF,TGTGCCAGCAGCCAAGCAGGGAGGTTGGGGGAGCAGTACTTC
TRBV27,TRBD1,.,TRBJ2-1,CASSLTDRYEQFF,TGTGCCAGCAGTTTAACGGACAGGTATGAGCAGTTCTTC
TRBV19,TRBD2,.,TRBJ2-7,CASSIIGGAGSYEQYF,TGTGCCAGTAGTATCATCGGGGGGGCAGGAAGCTACGAGCAGTACTTC
TRBV20-1,.,few,TRBJ2-3,CSASSRDTQYF,TGCAGTGCTAGTTCGAGGGATACGCAGTATTTT
TRBV12-3/TRBV12-4,.,.,TRBJ1-5,CASSRAWMKPQHF,TGTGCCAGCAGCAGGGCTTGGATGAAGCCCCAGCATTTT
TRBV7-9,TRBD1,.,TRBJ1-1,CASSLGQGRRAFF,TGTGCCAGCAGCCTGGGACAGGGAAGGAGGGCTTTCTTT
TRBV10-3,.,once,TRBJ2-2,CAISEYEASNTGELFF,TGTGCCATCAGTGAGTATGAGGCCTCGAACACCGGGGAGCTGTTTTTT
TRBV3-1/TRBV3-2,TRBD1,.,TRBJ1-4,CASSHITGAATNEKLFF,TGTGCCAGCAGCCACATCACAGGGGCTGCAACTAATGAAAAACTGTTTTTT
TRBV4-1,.,.,TRBJ2-3,CASSQDGHPGADTQYF,TGCGCCAGCAGCCAGGACGGACATCCGGGGGCAGATACGCAGTATTTT
TRBV6-5,.,few,TRBJ2-2,CASSFGAYSRELFF,TGTGCCAGCAGTTTTGGGGCTTACTCGAGGGAGCTGTTTTTT
TRBV2,.,.,TRBJ2-1,CASSEVGPGEQFF,TGTGCCAGCAGTGAAGTAGGTCCGGGAGAGCAGTTCTTC
TRBV10-2,.,.,TRBJ2-2,CASSALSLNTGELFF,TGCGCCAGCAGTGCCCTAAGTCTAAACACCGGGGAGCTGTTTTTT
TRBV19,TRBD2,.,TRBJ2-1,CASLSGRAYNEQFF,TGTGCCAGCCTCAGCGGGAGGGCGTACAATGAGCAGTTCTTC
TRBV29-1,TRBD2,once,TRBJ2-5,CSVVPSGRLETQYF,TGCAGCGTTGTTCCTAGCGGGAGGTTGGAGACCCAGTACTTC
TRBV7-2,.,.,TRBJ2-2,CASSRTTGNTGELFF,TGTGCCAGCAGCCGGACGACAGGGAACACCGGGGAGCTGTTTTTT
TRBV27,TRBD1,.,TRBJ1-2,CASSRLPTGTGDNGYTF,TGTGCCAGCAGTCGACTCCCGACCGGGACAGGGGACAATGGCTACACCTTC
TRBV7-8,.,.,TRBJ1-5,CASSLGDVQSELQHF,TGTGCCAGCAGCTTAGGAGACGTCCAATCAGAACTACAGCATTTT
TRBV7-2,.,.,TRBJ1-2,CASSLDSSYGYTF,TGTGCCAGCAGCTTAGACAGCTCATATGGCTACACCTTC
TRBV4-3,TRBD2,.,TRBJ2-7,CASSQDQVPGLAGGRRSYEQYF,TGCGCCAGCAGCCAAGATCAGGTTCCGGGACTAGCGGGAGGACGACGCTCCTACGAGCAGTACTTC
TRBV24-1,.,few,TRBJ2-2,CATSDLVGGANTGELFF,TGTGCCACCAGTGATTTGGTTGGCGGGGCGAACACCGGGGAGCTGTTTTTT
TRBV6-6,.,.,TRBJ2-7,CASSYSGGNEQYF,TGTGCCAGCAGTTACTCGGGGGGTAACGAGCAGTACTTC
TRBV19,.,.,TRBJ2-3,CASSIAVADTQYF,TGTGCCAGTAGTATAGCTGTTGCAGATACGCAGTATTTT
TRBV6-2/TRBV6-3,.,.,TRBJ2-2,CASSPGQNTGELFF,TGTGCCAGCAGCCCTGGACAGAACACCGGGGAGCTGTTTTTT
TRBV7-8,TRBD2,.,TRBJ2-2,CASSRSGGRNTGELFF,TGTGCCAGCAGCCGAAGCGGGGGTCGGAACACCGGGGAGCTGTTTTTT
TRBV27,.,.,TRBJ1-6,CASSPSAGERHSPLHF,TGTGCCAGCAGTCCCTCGGCGGGTGAGAGACATTCACCCCTCCACTTT